This note documents a single TCR beta chain sequence. The method was immunoSEQ multiplex PCR; TCRdb's version includes in-frame clones alone and lacks a portion of them. Among just over 90,000 clones listed, about nine tenths were seen once. The data derive from a study of blood T cell repertoires in COVID-19. Overall study context: T cells, B-cell-depleted T cells, or PBMCs supplied cDNA or gDNA.

The CDR3 sequence is 11 residues long. The germline gives CDR1 SNHLY, CDR2 FYNNEI. Deletions cut 9 bases from V and 9 bases from J, with 12 bases between. The TCR was taken from a human donor with active COVID-19. The donor label of this sample is uncertain. The chain links TRBV2 to TRBJ2-1; the D gene is possibly TRBD1 (6 bases). Sequencing used peripheral blood. The CDR3 is CARGAIGEQFF. The DNA for the CDR3 is TGTGCCAGGGGGGCGATAGGTGAGCAGTTCTTC.